The 15 T cell receptor beta chains listed next were all sequenced from one sample in a study of CD8 T cells in Susac syndrome. Random-hexamer reverse transcription was applied to about 0.5 to 1 ug RNA. TCRdb re-derived calls from the immunoSEQ multiplex PCR reads in MiXCR, one entry per CDR3 protein. The table has 400,000 or so distinct CDR3 sequences, roughly 85% seen once. The sample was CD8+ T cells from PBMCs. The receptors were gathered from a human donor with multiple sclerosis.

The chain employs TRBV12-5 and TRBJ2-7; D is unresolved. CDR3 length: 13 amino acids. CDR1 LGHNT and CDR2 FRNRAP come from the germline V gene. V shed 0 bases and J shed 9 bases, with 12 bases lying between them. The CDR3 region is CASGLVGRVGQYF. DNA for the CDR3: TGTGCTAGTGGTTTGGTTGGCCGCGTGGGGCAGTACTTC.

V usage is TRBV27 and J usage is TRBJ2-1, with 9 positions matching TRBD2. After removal of 5 bases from V and 3 bases from J, the junction contained 8 bases not matched to a gene. This CDR3 has 16 residues. Germline V gives CDR1 MNHEY, CDR2 SMNVEV (reference sequence). The CDR3 protein is CASSPGSSGNYNEQFF. The CDR3 DNA follows: TGTGCCAGCAGTCCAGGGTCTAGCGGGAACTACAATGAGCAGTTCTTC.

The chain employs TRBV28 and TRBJ2-5; the match to TRBD1 covers 7 bases. Germline V gene data show CDR1 as MDHEN and CDR2 as SYDVKM. The CDR3 has 15 residues. The V and J ends lost 2 bases and 1 base, in that order; junction bases with no gene match: 4. CDR3 sequence (DNA): TGTGCCAGCAGTTTACCCACAGGGGTCCAAGAGACCCAGTACTTC. It translates to CASSLPTGVQETQYF.

V gene TRBV20-1 combines with J gene TRBJ2-5; no firm D call. Germline-derived CDR1 and CDR2 are DFQATT and SNEGSKA (reference sequence). The CDR3 spans 10 residues. Trimming removed 6 bases at V and 3 bases at J, with 5 bases between. The CDR3 nucleotides read TGCAGTGCCGTGAAAGAGACCCAGTACTTC. Its protein product is CSAVKETQYF.

The DNA of the CDR3 is TGTGCCAGCAGTCCCCGAGGAGGGAAAGTTATGAACACTGAAGCTTTCTTT. It yields the protein CASSPRGGKVMNTEAFF. The chain employs TRBV27 and TRBJ1-1; D is undetermined. V was trimmed by 5 bases and J by 0 bases, leaving 19 bases between them. This CDR3 region has 17 residues. CDR1 MNHEY and CDR2 SMNVEV come from the germline V gene (reference sequence).

The CDR3 reads CASSWGAALAKNIQYF. The CDR3 nucleotides are TGCGCCAGCAGCTGGGGGGCCGCTCTAGCCAAAAACATTCAGTACTTC. The rearrangement links TRBV5-1 to TRBJ2-4; D may correspond to TRBD1 or TRBD2 (6 bases each). With 3 bases removed from V and 0 bases from J, the gap between germline ends came to 13 bases. The CDR3 is 16 residues long. Germline V gives CDR1 SGHRS, CDR2 YFSETQ.

This clonotype was counted a few times. The chain is built from TRBV5-4 and TRBJ1-1; 7 positions match TRBD1. Trimming cost V 3 bases and J 0 bases; bases outside gene matches: 2. Germline CDR1 and CDR2: SGHNT and YYREEE (reference sequence). The CDR3 runs 14 residues. CDR3 sequence: CASSWDSMNTEAFF. CDR3 bases: TGTGCCAGCAGCTGGGACAGTATGAACACTGAAGCTTTCTTT.

The chain recombines TRBV28 with TRBJ1-1; no clear D gene. Germline CDR1 and CDR2: MDHEN and SYDVKM. Trimming cost V 3 bases and J 0 bases, with 5 bases left between them. This CDR3 is built from 13 residues. Here the CDR3 DNA reads TGTGCCAGCAGTTTCATTATGAACACTGAAGCTTTCTTT. Its protein product is CASSFIMNTEAFF.

The rearrangement links TRBV7-6 to TRBJ2-5; no definite D call. The germline V and J ends were trimmed by 5 bases and 5 bases, with 12 bases remaining between them. Germline V gene lookup returns CDR1 SGHVS and CDR2 FNYEAQ. This CDR3 region has 13 residues. The CDR3 sequence is CASSLEARETQYF. The DNA of the CDR3 is TGTGCCAGCAGCCTAGAGGCGCGGGAGACCCAGTACTTC.

The chain couples TRBV30 to TRBJ2-6, with TRBD1 as a possible D gene (6 bases). V lost 2 bases, J lost 1 base, and 18 bases lay in between. The CDR3 sequence is 18 residues long. CDR1 is GTSNPN, CDR2 SVGIG, per germline (reference sequence). The CDR3 loop is CAWSNPGHLTSGANVLTF. CDR3 bases: TGTGCCTGGAGTAATCCGGGACACTTAACATCTGGGGCCAACGTCCTGACTTTC. Supplemented by reference TRBV30 and TRBJ2-6, the full variable domain reads SQTIHQWPATLVQPVGSPLSLECTVEGTSNPNLYWYRQAAGRGLQLLFYSVGIGQISSEVPQNLSASRPQDRQFILSSKKLLLSDSGFYLCAWSNPGHLTSGANVLTFGAGSRLTVL.

The rearrangement uses TRBV20-1 and TRBJ1-1; 8 bases line up with TRBD1. Germline assignment: CDR1 DFQATT and CDR2 SNEGSKA (reference sequence). V was pared by 2 bases and J by 7 bases, with 6 bases of the junction left unmatched. The CDR3 extends over 13 amino acids. The CDR3 loop reads CSARRTGILEAFF. CDR3 DNA: TGCAGTGCTAGAAGGACAGGGATTCTTGAAGCTTTCTTT.

The chain employs TRBV21-1 and TRBJ1-6. TRBV21-1 is a recognized pseudogene. The CDR3 covers 16 residues. In nucleotides, the CDR3 is TGTGCCAGCAGCAAAGAAAGAGATCGGTATAATTCACCCCTCCACTTT. It is translated as CASSKERDRYNSPLHF.

The chain employs TRBV30 and TRBJ2-5; TRBD2 agrees at 9 bases. The germline CDR1 and CDR2 sequences are GTSNPN and SVGIG (reference sequence). The CDR3 totals 14 residues. Trimming at V came to 7 bases and at J to 4 bases, leaving 10 bases not matched to a gene. CDR3 sequence: CAYETGTSLETQYF. The CDR3 DNA reads as TGTGCCTACGAAACCGGGACTAGCCTAGAGACCCAGTACTTC.

The chain couples TRBV2 to TRBJ2-1; possibly TRBD2 for D (7 bases). The CDR3 is 17 amino acids. V was trimmed by 3 bases and J by 0 bases, leaving 15 bases between them. Germline V lookup: CDR1 SNHLY, CDR2 FYNNEI. CDR3 bases: TGTGCCAGCAGTGATAGGGGGGGCCCTAGCTCCTACAATGAGCAGTTCTTC. Translated: CASSDRGGPSSYNEQFF.

The chain combines TRBV7-2 with TRBJ2-3, with D perhaps matching TRBD2 (5 bases). Looked up from germline, CDR1 is SGHTA and CDR2 is FQGNSA. This CDR3 is 14 amino acids long. The V end was cut by 1 base, the J end by 8 bases, with 13 bases between. DNA for the CDR3: TGTGCCAGCAGCTTAGTCGGGATAGAGGCTACGCAGTATTTT. Its protein product is CASSLVGIEATQYF.